This T cell receptor beta chain appears in the sequencing data of a study of early T cells in non-severe SARS-CoV-2 infection. Study summary: RNA in bulk from unsorted whole blood was sequenced, and chains were unpaired.

The sample holds a few counts of this clonotype. The CDR3 loop spans 15 amino acids. V was cut by 1 base and J by 6 bases, with 13 bases left in between. Looked up from germline, CDR1 is SGHTA and CDR2 is FQGNSA. Individual cDNA molecules received unique molecular identifiers. TCRdb reprocessed the 5' RACE reads via MiXCR and lists one record per CDR3 protein. The sample yields more than 95,000 distinct CDR3 sequences, approximately 16% seen once. V gene TRBV7-2 combines with J gene TRBJ2-1; D is undetermined. Sequencing input: whole blood. The receptor's source is an adult who was a healthcare worker with PCR-confirmed SARS-CoV-2 infection or an uninfected control (not recorded which). CDR3 sequence: CASSLGGLGSNEQFF. The CDR3 coding sequence is TGTGCCAGCAGCTTAGGGGGTTTAGGTTCCAATGAGCAGTTCTTC.